A selection of T cell receptor beta chains follows, all from one sample in a study of shared T cell receptors in the human thymus. This table comes from immunoSEQ multiplex PCR, and its TCRdb copy is limited to in-frame clones, with some not included. There are hundreds of thousands of clones in the sample; roughly 90% occur only once, and about 0.01% lies in the top ten. Separately, the same data were catalogued under a study of human thymus T cells.

Source material: thymocytes. The receptors were gathered from a boy under two years old with a congenital heart defect. The CDR3 runs from the conserved cysteine through the conserved F or W.

v_call	j_call	cdr3_aa
TRBV6-5	TRBJ2-3	CASSQTRGADTQYF
TRBV5-4	TRBJ1-6	CASSSEHRGYNSPLHF
TRBV4-2	TRBJ2-5	CASSQDRTQYF
TRBV2	TRBJ2-5	CASYRQPVGLAVPNF
TRBV29-1	TRBJ2-1	CSAYSGSDGYNEQFF
TRBV6-5	TRBJ2-6	CASSYGSGSGANVLTF
TRBV25-1	TRBJ2-7	CASSEGGTTVYEQYF
TRBV18	TRBJ2-7	CASSPRTLAGGHEQYF
TRBV11-2	TRBJ2-1	CASSLDHLTSSYNEQFF
TRBV14	TRBJ2-1	CASSLDRGNEQFF
TRBV14	TRBJ2-3	CASSQSISGTTDTQYF
TRBV4-1	TRBJ2-7	CASSHHKRSPYEQYF
TRBV11-2	TRBJ2-1	CASSPLKRTYNEQFF
TRBV2	TRBJ2-3	CASSEEDRSDTQYF
TRBV25-1	TRBJ2-1	CASRDTSGGEPYNEQFF
TRBV5-6	TRBJ1-1	CASSSKTAGTGAFF
TRBV7-2	TRBJ2-7	CASSTLTGSPYEQYF
TRBV6-1	NA	CASSEILAGRAIEQYF
TRBV4-3	TRBJ1-3	CASSQEGQSSGNTIYF
TRBV4-2	TRBJ1-4	CASSQDTGTGEVQDEKLFF
TRBV6-1	TRBJ2-7	CASITPGGPLDEQYF
TRBV28	TRBJ1-5	CASRRQGKGIQPQHF
TRBV27	TRBJ2-3	CASRERAGPSTDTQYF
TRBV9	TRBJ1-1	CASSKLGTGGWATEAFF
TRBV18	TRBJ1-5	CASSQGQAGSNQPQHF
TRBV28	TRBJ2-7	CASSPLAQRAYEQYF
TRBV2	TRBJ1-2	CASRGTGPLYGYTF
TRBV21-1	TRBJ2-7	CASSKRAGGSREQYF
TRBV29-1	TRBJ2-1	CSVEVAGGLNEQFF
TRBV28	TRBJ1-2	CASRVLGQFYYGYTF
TRBV4-1	TRBJ2-3	CASTHLSGSTDTQYF
TRBV6-5	TRBJ2-2	CASSRTGELFF
TRBV2	TRBJ2-3	CASSVRGENRGQTGPDTQYF